This T cell receptor (beta chain) was identified in a study of vaccination effects on CD4 cells after COVID-19. Study-level results: Only a few convalescent patients and no early post-infection timepoints featured in the study. Long after vaccination, the clones induced by infection and by vaccine shrank markedly in size.

Remarks on this clone: As yet, its antigen is unknown.

The CDR3 has 18 amino acids. The V and J ends lost 5 bases and 1 base, in that order; junction bases with no gene match: 16. CDR1 is SGHAT and CDR2 is FQNNGV in the germline V gene. Measured with immunoSEQ multiplex PCR; TCRdb has only the in-frame clones, and not every one. The table records roughly 33,000 clones, around three quarters of them present only once. Prior to sequencing, the ViraFEST assay stimulated PBMC with viral peptide pools, which expanded the antigen-specific CD4+ T cells. Culture lasted over 9 days before CD4+ T cell isolation. Vaccine recipients, nucleocapsid antibody negative, had no prior SARS-CoV-2 infection. On days 3 and 7, fresh IL-2 medium replaced half the medium.

The sequence came from a human donor who received a COVID-19 vaccine. Sequencing was performed on CD4+ T cells from PBMCs cultured with HCoV-OC43 spike peptides, taken before COVID-19 vaccination. Regarding subset: HCoV-OC43 spike overlapping peptide pool stimulation. V gene TRBV11-2 combines with J gene TRBJ2-7; 8 nucleotides line up with TRBD2. Here the CDR3 reads CASSQLLAGVYSSYEQYF. The CDR3 coding sequence is TGTGCCAGCAGCCAACTCCTAGCGGGTGTTTATAGTTCCTACGAGCAGTACTTC.